Only a few counts were recorded for the clone carrying this T cell receptor (beta chain). The data belong to a study of cytomegalovirus exposure and HLA in healthy donors. PCR used 60 Vbeta primers and 13 Jbeta primers. Method: immunoSEQ multiplex PCR; TCRdb's copy keeps in-frame clones and lacks some. The sample contains 130,000 to 150,000 clones, roughly four fifths of which appear only once. The germline V and J ends were trimmed by 1 base and 7 bases, with 13 bases remaining between them. The CDR3 spans 14 residues. Germline V lookup: CDR1 SGHVS, CDR2 FNYEAQ. Sequencing input: PBMCs. This receptor was identified in a woman aged 35 to 49 in good health and CMV-seronegative. This rearrangement joins TRBV7-6 to TRBJ1-1; D is unresolved. CDR3 DNA: TGTGCCAGCAGCTTAGAGATTAGTGGTTATGAAGCTTTCTTT. Its translation is CASSLEISGYEAFF.